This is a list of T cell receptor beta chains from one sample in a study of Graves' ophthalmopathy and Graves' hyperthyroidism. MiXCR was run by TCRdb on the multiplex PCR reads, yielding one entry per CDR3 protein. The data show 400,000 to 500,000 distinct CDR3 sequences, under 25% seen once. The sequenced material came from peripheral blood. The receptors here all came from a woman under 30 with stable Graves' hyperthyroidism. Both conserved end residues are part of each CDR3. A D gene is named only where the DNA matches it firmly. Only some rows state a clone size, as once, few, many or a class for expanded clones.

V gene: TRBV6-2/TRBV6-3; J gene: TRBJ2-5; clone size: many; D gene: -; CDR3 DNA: TGTGCCAGCAGCCCTCTCCTCGGCCGGACCCAAGAGACCCAGTACTTC; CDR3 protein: CASSPLLGRTQETQYF
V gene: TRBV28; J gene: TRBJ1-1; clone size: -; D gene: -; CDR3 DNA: TGTGCCAGCAGTTTCGGGGGGCTGGGGAACACTGAAGCTTTCTTT; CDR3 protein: CASSFGGLGNTEAFF
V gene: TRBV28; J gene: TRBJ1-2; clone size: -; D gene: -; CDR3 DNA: TGTGCCAGCAGTCCCGCGGAGTATGGCTACACCTTC; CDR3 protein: CASSPAEYGYTF
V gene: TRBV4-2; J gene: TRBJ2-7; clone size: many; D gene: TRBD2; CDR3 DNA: TGTGCCAGCAGCCTGATGGCTAGCGGGAGGACCTACGAGCAGTACTTC; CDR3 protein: CASSLMASGRTYEQYF
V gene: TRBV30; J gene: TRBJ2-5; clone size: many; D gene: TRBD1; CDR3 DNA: TGTGCCTGGAGCCTAGAGGGGGCGAAAGAGACCCAGTACTTC; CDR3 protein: CAWSLEGAKETQYF
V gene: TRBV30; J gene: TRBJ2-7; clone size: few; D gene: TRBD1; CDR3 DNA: TGTGCCTGGAGCGGGACAGGTGGAAACTACGAGCAGTACTTC; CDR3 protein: CAWSGTGGNYEQYF
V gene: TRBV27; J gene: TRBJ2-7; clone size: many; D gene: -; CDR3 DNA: TGTGCCAGCAGTTCCCGTTGGGGGAACGAGCAGTACTTC; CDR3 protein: CASSSRWGNEQYF
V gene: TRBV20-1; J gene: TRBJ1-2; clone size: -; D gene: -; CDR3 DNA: TGCAGTGCTAGAGACAGCGGGAGGGACTATGGCTACACCTTC; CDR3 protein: CSARDSGRDYGYTF
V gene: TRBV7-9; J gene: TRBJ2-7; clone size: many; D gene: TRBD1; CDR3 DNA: TGTGCCAGCAGCTTAGGGGGGACAGGGGAGTACGAGCAGTACTTC; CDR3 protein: CASSLGGTGEYEQYF
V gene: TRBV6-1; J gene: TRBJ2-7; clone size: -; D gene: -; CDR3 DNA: TGTGCCAGCAGTGAAGGGCTGCGTACCTACGAGCAGTACTTC; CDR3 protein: CASSEGLRTYEQYF
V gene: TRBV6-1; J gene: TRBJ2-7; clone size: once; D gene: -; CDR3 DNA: TGTGCCAGCGCGCCGGACCCATATTTAGAGCAGTACTTC; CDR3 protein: CASAPDPYLEQYF
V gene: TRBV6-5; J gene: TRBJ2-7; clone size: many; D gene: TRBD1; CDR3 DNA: TGTGCCAGCAGCTCCACAGGGGGCAGTCCCTACGAGCAGTACTTC; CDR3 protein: CASSSTGGSPYEQYF
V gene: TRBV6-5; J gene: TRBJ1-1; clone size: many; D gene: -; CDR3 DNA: TGTGCCAGCACCCTCGAAGGGGGGGGAGGCACTGAAGCTTTCTTT; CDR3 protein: CASTLEGGGGTEAFF
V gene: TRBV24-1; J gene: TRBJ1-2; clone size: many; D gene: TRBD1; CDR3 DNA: TGTGCCACCACCCTATTGAGGGACAGGTCTCATGGCTACACCTTC; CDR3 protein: CATTLLRDRSHGYTF
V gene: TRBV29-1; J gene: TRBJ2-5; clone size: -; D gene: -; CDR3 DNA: TGCAGCGTTGAGAGGGGGGTAGAGACCCAGTACTTC; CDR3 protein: CSVERGVETQYF
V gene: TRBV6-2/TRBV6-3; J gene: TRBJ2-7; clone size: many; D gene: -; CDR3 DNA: TGTGCCAGCAGTTACGACAGGTTATCCTACGAGCAGTACTTC; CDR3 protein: CASSYDRLSYEQYF
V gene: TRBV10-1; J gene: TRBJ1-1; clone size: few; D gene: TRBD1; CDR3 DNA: TGCGCCAGCAGGGACAGGCCAGCTTTCTTT; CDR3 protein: CASRDRPAFF
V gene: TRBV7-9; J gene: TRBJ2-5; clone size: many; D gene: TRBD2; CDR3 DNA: TGTGCCAGCAGCTTAGTCAAGGGGAGGGGGACCCAGTACTTC; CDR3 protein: CASSLVKGRGTQYF
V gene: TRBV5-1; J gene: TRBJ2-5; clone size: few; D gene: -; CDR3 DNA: TGCGCCAGCAGACAGGGGGACTACCGGGGCACCCAGTACTTC; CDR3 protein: CASRQGDYRGTQYF
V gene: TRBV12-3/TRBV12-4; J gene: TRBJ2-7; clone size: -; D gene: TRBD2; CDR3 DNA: TGTGCCAGCAGTAAGACTAGCGGGGTTCCCTACGAGCAGTACTTC; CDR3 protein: CASSKTSGVPYEQYF